The 17 T cell receptor delta chains in this list originate from one sample, sequenced in a study of gamma-delta T cells after stem cell transplantation. TCRdb re-called clones from the RT-PCR reads via CATT. The data contain approximately 2,000 delta-chain clones, 15% to 20% of them seen just once; the ten biggest clones take up around 13%. Source material: gamma-delta T cells. The receptors originated from a human donor. It is not recorded whose cells these are; they may come from a transplant donor. This table probably holds off-target reads from a library built for another chain.

The chain combines TRDV2 with TRDJ3; TRDD3 matches 7 bases. CDR1 and CDR2 (germline): GEAIGNYY, EKD. V lost 0 bases and J lost 0; bases outside the gene matches: 4. The CDR3 is 18 amino acids. The CDR3: CACDTTGDISWDTRQMFF. The CDR3 coding sequence is TGTGCCTGTGACACCACTGGGGACATCTCCTGGGACACCCGACAGATGTTTTTC.

This rearrangement joins TRDV2 to TRDJ1, with 8 bases aligning to TRDD3. CDR3 size: 22 residues. Trimming took 1 base from V and 0 from J; bases not matched to a gene: 24. Germline CDR1 is GEAIGNYY and CDR2 is EKD. The CDR3 reads CACDTLSTTSLLGAPYTDKLIF. As DNA, the CDR3 is TGTGCCTGTGACACACTTTCGACAACTTCCCTACTGGGGGCTCCGTACACCGATAAACTCATCTTT.

This chain joins TRDV2 and TRDJ1; 10 positions agree with TRDD3. Germline V gene data show CDR1 as GEAIGNYY and CDR2 as EKD. The CDR3 sequence is 17 residues long. V lost 2 bases, J lost 0 bases, and 8 bases stayed unmatched. The CDR3 spells CACDKLGDRAYTDKLIF. The CDR3 coding sequence is TGTGCCTGTGACAAACTGGGGGATCGAGCCTACACCGATAAACTCATCTTT.

This clone has a handful of counts. The chain couples TRDV2 to TRDJ1; 7 bases are a match to TRDD3. With 1 base clipped from V and 5 bases from J, the junction kept 9 bases outside the gene matches. This CDR3 is 15 amino acids long. Germline-derived CDR1 and CDR2 are GEAIGNYY and EKD. The CDR3 DNA reads TGTGCCTGTGACACGCTGGGGGGTCCCATGGATAAACTCATCTTT. Protein: CACDTLGGPMDKLIF.

The V and J genes are TRDV2 and TRDJ3; D is ambiguous. Germline V gene sequence: CDR1 GEAIGNYY, CDR2 EKD. Trimming took off 3 bases at V and 2 bases at J, with 10 bases between the two ends. The CDR3 runs to 16 residues. In DNA, the CDR3 is TGTGCCTGTGACTACGCGAGGACCTGGGACACCCGACAGATGTTTTTC. Protein sequence: CACDYARTWDTRQMFF.

The gene calls are TRDV2 and TRDJ1; no clear D gene. This CDR3 spans 16 amino acids. Germline V gene sequence: CDR1 GEAIGNYY, CDR2 EKD. Trimming pared 0 bases from V and 0 bases from J, leaving 13 bases between. CDR3 loop: CACDTVQVLYTDKLIF. In DNA form, the CDR3 reads TGTGCCTGTGACACCGTTCAAGTTCTTTACACCGATAAACTCATCTTT.

This clone was seen only a few times. The chain links TRDV2 to TRDJ1, with 9 bases lining up with TRDD3. The CDR3 consists of 15 residues. V gave up 4 bases and J gave up 1 base; unmatched junction bases: 6. CDR1 is GEAIGNYY and CDR2 is EKD in the germline V gene. CDR3 bases: TGTGCCTGTGAGCCACTGGGGGAATCCACCGATAAACTCATCTTT. It yields the protein CACEPLGESTDKLIF.

This clone was detected only a few times. No DNA is shown, since the ends of the CDR3 on it are uncertain; the CDR3 is the one TCRdb lists. The chain uses TRDV2 and TRDJ1; the table's D call of TRDD3 was not tested on the DNA. Per germline, CDR1 GEAIGNYY and CDR2 EKD. The CDR3 is made up of 21 amino acids, end residues included. CDR3 loop: CACDTVGFGTGGYLHNDKLIF.

Only a few counts were recorded for this clone. The rearrangement joins TRDV2 to TRDJ1; D is unclear. Germline V gene data show CDR1 as GEAIGNYY and CDR2 as EKD. The CDR3 runs 15 residues. Trimming took 3 bases from V and 1 from J, leaving 14 bases between them. The CDR3 nucleotides read TGTGCCTGTGACTCTCTAGACAGCTCCACCGATAAACTCATCTTT. Its protein product is CACDSLDSSTDKLIF.

The CDR3: CACESLGDRSDKLIF. The CDR3, as DNA: TGTGCCTGTGAATCACTGGGGGATCGTTCCGATAAACTCATCTTT. The J gene is TRDJ1, the V gene TRDV2, with TRDD3 matching 10 bases. Germline lookup yields CDR1 GEAIGNYY and CDR2 EKD. There are 15 residues in the CDR3. Losses at the gene ends were 4 bases for V and 3 bases for J; bases not matched to a gene: 7.

The V and J genes are TRDV2 and TRDJ1, with 12 bases that match TRDD3. The CDR3 contains 20 residues. The trim removed 0 bases at V and 2 bases at J, leaving 15 bases unmatched. The V gene's germline CDR1 is GEAIGNYY and CDR2 EKD. The CDR3 nucleotides are TGTGCCTGTGACACCGTACGCGTACTGGGGGATACCGAAAAGACCGATAAACTCATCTTT. Protein: CACDTVRVLGDTEKTDKLIF.

By share, this clone counts as large (0.1 to 1%). This same CDR3 is encoded by further DNA sequences in the sample. The chain recombines TRDV2 with TRDJ1, with TRDD3 matching 7 bases. Germline V CDR1 and CDR2: GEAIGNYY, EKD. J was trimmed by 4 bases and V by 0 bases; bases with no gene match: 4. This CDR3 is 14 amino acids long. CDR3 DNA: TGTGCCTGTGACACCGTGGGGGAGGACGATAAACTCATCTTT. Its protein product is CACDTVGEDDKLIF.

This clone appeared a few times. The V gene is TRDV2, the J gene TRDJ1; 13 nucleotides align to TRDD3. Looked up from germline, CDR1 is GEAIGNYY and CDR2 is EKD. The CDR3 loop spans 18 amino acids. V shed 3 bases and J 3 bases; nucleotides not matched to a gene: 12. CDR3 in DNA: TGTGCCTGTGACCCCTTACTGGGGGATACGCATTTCGCCGATAAACTCATCTTT. It specifies CACDPLLGDTHFADKLIF.

The chain recombines TRDV2 with TRDJ1, with D maybe TRDD3 (5 bases). CDR3 length: 17 amino acids. Germline assignment: CDR1 GEAIGNYY and CDR2 EKD. Trimming shortened V by 3 bases and J by 3 bases, and 22 bases separated the two germline ends. This chain's CDR3 is CACDPVYGLHDADKLIF. CDR3 nucleotides: TGTGCCTGTGACCCAGTATACGGACTACATGACGCCGATAAACTCATCTTT.

V usage is TRDV2 and J usage is TRDJ1; no firm D call. CDR1 GEAIGNYY and CDR2 EKD come from the germline V gene. Trimming took 0 bases from V and 3 from J, leaving 13 bases between them. CDR3 length: 15 amino acids. CDR3 nucleotides: TGTGCCTGTGACACCGTCGCGGTGCTGGCCGATAAACTCATCTTT. It codes for CACDTVAVLADKLIF.

V and J are TRDV2 and TRDJ1; 7 bases agree with TRDD3. The germline V gene has CDR1 GEAIGNYY and CDR2 EKD. J was trimmed by 0 bases and V by 7 bases; bases with no gene match: 10. The CDR3 extends over 15 amino acids. The CDR3 is CAWNPLLGNTDKLIF. The CDR3 DNA is TGTGCCTGGAATCCATTACTGGGGAACACCGATAAACTCATCTTT.

This clone appeared a few times. A far larger clone is only one base removed, so a read error is likely. The chain has TRDV2 and TRDJ1, with 7 bases identical to TRDD3. V dropped 3 bases and J dropped 2; count of bases not matched to a gene: 5. CDR3 length equals 14 residues. Germline V lookup: CDR1 GEAIGNYY, CDR2 EKD. The CDR3 loop reads CACDSVLGTDKLIF. Written as DNA, the CDR3 is TGTGCCTGTGACTCAGTACTGGGGACCGATAAACTCATCTTT.